The 25 T cell receptor beta chains below come from one sample, sequenced in a study of CD8 T cells in ankylosing spondylitis. TCRdb analysed the 5' RACE reads with MiXCR anew, one entry per CDR3 protein. Of approximately 540,000 distinct CDR3 sequences listed, about an eighth are singletons. General observations from the study: Seemingly distinctive of ankylosing spondylitis blood was a TCR beta motif formed by eight highly homologous variants.

Their antigens are not known. The specimen was blood, either unsorted or a sorted T cell fraction (not recorded which). These receptors all stem from a male donor with ankylosing spondylitis.

This chain uses TRBV4-2 with TRBJ2-3, with TRBD2 as a possible D gene (7 bases). Germline CDR1 LGHNA, CDR2 YNFKEQ. This CDR3 contains 19 residues. With 2 bases removed from V and 0 bases from J, the gap between germline ends came to 21 bases. Here the CDR3 reads CASSQTIAGALQSTDTQYF. As DNA, the CDR3 is TGTGCCAGCAGCCAAACGATCGCGGGGGCTCTACAAAGCACAGATACGCAGTATTTT.

This clonotype was recorded many times. The J gene is TRBJ2-1, the V gene TRBV20-1; the D call may be TRBD1 or TRBD2 (5 bases each). The germline gives CDR1 DFQATT, CDR2 SNEGSKA (reference sequence). The CDR3 is 14 amino acids. The germline V and J ends were trimmed by 3 bases and 1 base, with 10 bases remaining between them. The CDR3 nucleotides are TGCAGTGCTAGGGGGGTTGGATCCTACAATGAGCAGTTCTTC. Encoded protein: CSARGVGSYNEQFF.

This chain joins TRBV2 and TRBJ1-5, with D possibly matching TRBD1 (5 bases). The CDR3 has 16 amino acids. The germline V gene encodes CDR1 SNHLY and CDR2 FYNNEI. Trimming pared 5 bases from V and 1 base from J, leaving 15 bases between. The CDR3 sequence is CASSSSTGRSNQPQHF. The DNA for the CDR3 is TGTGCCAGCAGTTCTTCAACGGGACGGAGCAATCAGCCCCAGCATTTT.

This clonotype was seen only a few times. This chain uses TRBV4-1 with TRBJ1-2; D remains ambiguous. The germline V and J ends were trimmed by 0 bases and 7 bases, with 12 bases remaining between them. Germline V CDR1 and CDR2: MGHRA, YSYEKL. The length of the CDR3 is 14 residues. The CDR3 sequence: CASSQEQVRGGYTF. For the CDR3, the DNA is TGCGCCAGCAGCCAAGAACAAGTTCGGGGTGGCTACACCTTC.

This clonotype was picked up many times. This chain uses TRBV27 with TRBJ2-5; TRBD2 aligns across 8 bases. Trimming cost V 8 bases and J 5 bases; bases outside gene matches: 10. CDR1 and CDR2 from the germline V gene are MNHEY and SMNVEV (reference sequence). This CDR3 is 14 amino acids long. CDR3 in amino acids: CASALKRESETQYF. The CDR3 region has the DNA TGTGCCAGCGCACTAAAGCGGGAGAGCGAGACCCAGTACTTC.

The table lists this clonotype with a few counts. J is TRBJ2-1 and V is TRBV5-1, with D hard to call. V gave up 4 bases and J gave up 3 bases, with 14 bases separating them. Germline V gives CDR1 SGHRS, CDR2 YFSETQ. The CDR3 length is 15 residues. As DNA, the CDR3 is TGCGCCAGCAGCATGACGATTGACATCTACAATGAGCAGTTCTTC. It codes for CASSMTIDIYNEQFF.

This clonotype was recorded a few times. V gene TRBV27 combines with J gene TRBJ2-2; the match to TRBD1 covers 7 bases. Unmatched junction bases numbered 12, after V lost 7 bases and J lost 4 bases. The CDR3 covers 16 residues. Germline V CDR1 and CDR2: MNHEY, SMNVEV (reference sequence). CDR3 bases: TGTGCCAGCATTCCGACCGGGACAGTGGGCACCGGGGAGCTGTTTTTT. Translating it yields CASIPTGTVGTGELFF.

This chain joins TRBV4-1 and TRBJ1-6; D possibly corresponds to TRBD1 (5 bases). Trimming shortened V by 6 bases and J by 5 bases, and 11 bases separated the two germline ends. The CDR3 has 14 amino acids. Germline V lookup: CDR1 MGHRA, CDR2 YSYEKL. CDR3 protein: CASSPGGDNSPLHF. The DNA for the CDR3 is TGCGCCAGCAGTCCCGGGGGTGATAATTCACCCCTCCACTTT.

This clonotype was observed a handful of times. The chain combines TRBV20-1 with TRBJ2-1, with 10 bases lining up with TRBD2. The CDR3 has 16 amino acids. V was pared by 5 bases and J by 3 bases, with 10 bases of the junction left unmatched. Germline V gene sequence: CDR1 DFQATT, CDR2 SNEGSKA (reference sequence). The CDR3 protein is CSAGGWTSGIYNEQFF. Written as DNA, the CDR3 is TGCAGTGCTGGGGGTTGGACTAGCGGTATCTACAATGAGCAGTTCTTC.

The chain has TRBV6-1 and TRBJ2-1, with D perhaps assigned TRBD1 or TRBD2 (6 bases each). Trimming took off 1 base at V and 2 bases at J, with 9 bases between the two ends. Germline CDR1 and CDR2: MNHNS and SASEGT. CDR3 length equals 15 residues. The CDR3 DNA reads TGTGCCAGCAGTGAAGAGGGGGGCGCCTACAATGAGCAGTTCTTC. This sequence encodes CASSEEGGAYNEQFF.

The chain employs TRBV2 and TRBJ2-3; 7 bases line up with TRBD2. V was pared by 7 bases and J by 2 bases, with 9 bases of the junction left unmatched. Germline CDR1 is SNHLY and CDR2 is FYNNEI. The CDR3 contains 15 residues. The CDR3 region has the DNA TGTGCCAGCACGGATTCTAGCGGTCCCACAGATACGCAGTATTTT. This codes for CASTDSSGPTDTQYF.

The rearrangement joins TRBV19 to TRBJ1-2; TRBD1 aligns across 7 bases. The CDR3 covers 15 residues. Germline V CDR1 and CDR2: LNHDA, SQIVND (reference sequence). The V gene end was trimmed by 7 bases and the J gene end by 2 bases; junction bases not matched to a gene: 10. CDR3: CASNTGTVLNYGYTF. The CDR3, as DNA: TGTGCCAGTAACACCGGGACAGTACTAAACTATGGCTACACCTTC.

This clonotype was seen only a few times. The chain combines TRBV5-1 with TRBJ2-1; perhaps TRBD2 as D (5 bases). This CDR3 has 17 residues. Trimming pared 3 bases from V and 0 bases from J, leaving 16 bases between. Germline values: CDR1 SGHRS, CDR2 YFSETQ. CDR3 sequence (DNA): TGCGCCAGCAGCTACATTAGCGAGGTCGGCTCCTACAATGAGCAGTTCTTC. Its translation is CASSYISEVGSYNEQFF.

The genes are TRBV20-1 and TRBJ2-5; TRBD2 might be the D (7 bases). This CDR3 is 14 amino acids long. The V gene's germline CDR1 is DFQATT and CDR2 SNEGSKA (reference sequence). The V gene lost 1 base and the J gene lost 5 bases, with 14 bases spanning the gap. CDR3 coding DNA: TGCAGTGCTAGAGGGGGGGGCTGGTGGGAGACCCAGTACTTC. Residues: CSARGGGWWETQYF.

This clonotype was seen many times. The V and J genes are TRBV27 and TRBJ2-7, with 8 nucleotides matching TRBD2. Germline CDR1 reads MNHEY; CDR2 reads SMNVEV (reference sequence). The CDR3 length is 14 residues. V trimming: 3 bases; J trimming: 6 bases; junction bases outside the gene matches: 7. The CDR3 DNA is TGTGCCAGCAGTTTCCCCGGGACTAGGCGCGAGCAGTACTTC. It yields the protein CASSFPGTRREQYF.

This clonotype was counted only a few times. This chain uses TRBV7-6 with TRBJ2-3; D is undetermined. CDR1 is SGHVS, CDR2 FNYEAQ, per germline. There are 14 residues in the CDR3. V was cut by 2 bases and J by 3 bases, with 9 bases left in between. The CDR3 reads CASSLRHDTDTQYF. The CDR3 region has the DNA TGTGCCAGCAGCTTAAGACACGATACAGATACGCAGTATTTT.

The rearrangement joins TRBV3-1 to TRBJ1-1; possibly TRBD1 for D (5 bases). The CDR3 is 15 amino acids. Germline V CDR1 and CDR2: LGHDT, YNNKEL (reference sequence). V gave up 4 bases and J gave up 5 bases, with 17 bases separating them. This CDR3 is CASSLRGGKGTEAFF. The CDR3 DNA is TGTGCCAGCAGCCTAAGGGGAGGGAAGGGAACTGAAGCTTTCTTT.

The table lists this clonotype with a few counts. V gene TRBV4-2 combines with J gene TRBJ2-1; a possible D gene is TRBD2 (6 bases). The germline gives CDR1 LGHNA, CDR2 YNFKEQ. The CDR3 totals 13 residues. The V and J ends lost 4 bases and 3 bases respectively, with 7 bases between them. The CDR3 region is CASSRRDYNEQFF. As DNA, the CDR3 is TGTGCCAGCAGCCGGCGGGACTACAATGAGCAGTTCTTC.

As DNA, the CDR3 is TGTGCCAGCAGTTACGCGGGGAGCACTGAAGCTTTCTTT. The encoded protein is CASSYAGSTEAFF. The chain recombines TRBV12-3 or TRBV12-4 with TRBJ1-1; D is uncertain. The V end lost 4 bases, the J end lost 4 bases, and 10 bases lay between the germline ends. This CDR3 contains 13 residues.

This clonotype was picked up a small number of times. The chain uses TRBV20-1 and TRBJ2-4; a weak D match, TRBD1 (5 bases). V was trimmed by 5 bases and J by 0 bases, leaving 11 bases between them. CDR1 is DFQATT, CDR2 SNEGSKA, per germline (reference sequence). The CDR3 extends over 14 amino acids. CDR3 nucleotides: TGCAGTGCTGCCGACAGAGTAGCCAAAAACATTCAGTACTTC. This sequence encodes CSAADRVAKNIQYF.

This clonotype was counted between two and nine times. J is TRBJ1-5 and V is TRBV19, with D hard to call. This CDR3 has 14 residues. Trimming removed 7 bases from V and 1 base from J, with 11 bases in between. CDR1 and CDR2 (germline): LNHDA, SQIVND (reference sequence). CDR3 nucleotide sequence: TGTGCCAGTACCCGAGGTCGGAGCAATCAGCCCCAGCATTTT. It translates to CASTRGRSNQPQHF.

The chain uses TRBV20-1 and TRBJ1-6; the D gene is possibly TRBD1 (6 bases). Trimming shortened V by 1 base and J by 5 bases, and 15 bases separated the two germline ends. The CDR3 covers 16 residues. CDR1 and CDR2 from the germline V gene are DFQATT and SNEGSKA (reference sequence). The CDR3 loop is CSARVPQEGDNSPLHF. DNA for the CDR3: TGCAGTGCTAGAGTACCACAGGAGGGGGATAATTCACCCCTCCACTTT.

This clonotype was seen at least ten times. The CDR3 protein is CASSLETGTATEAFF. The CDR3 bases are TGCGCCAGCAGCTTGGAGACCGGGACAGCTACCGAAGCTTTCTTT. This chain uses TRBV5-1 with TRBJ1-1; TRBD1 agrees at 7 bases. CDR3 length: 15 amino acids. Per the germline V gene, CDR1 is SGHRS and CDR2 is YFSETQ. Germline trimming cut 0 bases from V and 8 bases from J; bases unmatched to any gene: 10.

This clonotype showed up just a few times. V usage is TRBV11-2 and J usage is TRBJ2-2, with 8 bases matching TRBD2. The CDR3 is made up of 16 amino acids. After removal of 5 bases from V and 4 bases from J, the junction contained 9 bases not matched to a gene. Looked up from germline, CDR1 is SGHAT and CDR2 is FQNNGV. In DNA form, the CDR3 reads TGTGCCAGCAGCGCCCAACTAGCGGACAGCACCGGGGAGCTGTTTTTT. It encodes CASSAQLADSTGELFF.

The CDR3 loop is CATGGTSGSQSTQYF. The CDR3 nucleotides read TGTGCCACCGGAGGGACTAGCGGTTCACAGTCTACGCAGTATTTT. The V gene is TRBV24-1, the J gene TRBJ2-3, with 11 bases fitting TRBD2. This CDR3 has 15 amino acids. Germline CDR1 is KGHDR and CDR2 is SFDVKD. The junction had 12 bases not matched to a gene; V was cut back by 9 bases and J by 8 bases.